This T cell receptor (beta chain) was documented in a study of beta chain features in type 1 diabetes. Study outcomes and limitations: A pattern of fewer insertions and more deletions at VDJ junctions was seen in type 1 diabetes patients.

The CDR3 extends over 15 amino acids. Germline values: CDR1 SEHNR, CDR2 FQNEAQ (reference sequence). The germline V and J ends were trimmed by 7 bases and 5 bases, with 20 bases remaining between them. Details on this clone: Its antigen is unknown.

Every bit of the isolated RNA underwent reverse transcription, so sequencing read expressed TCRB transcripts. Assay: immunoSEQ multiplex PCR; the TCRdb copy retains only in-frame clones and omits some. The sample carries about half a million clones, 30% recorded once. This TCR came from a man between 18 and 29 years old in good health. The material sequenced was naive CD4+ T cells from blood. The chain is built from TRBV7-9 and TRBJ2-5; possibly TRBD1 for D (6 bases). CDR3 sequence (DNA): TGTGCCAGCAACCGACAGGCGGGTTGGGGCGAGACCCAGTACTTC. Amino acid sequence: CASNRQAGWGETQYF.